A single sample is the source of the 17 T cell receptor beta chains below, sequenced in a study of blood T cells in healthy people across ages. For the second PCR, which ran for about 6 to 11 cycles, a sample-barcoded 5' primer and a J-beta primer mix were used. TCRdb independently ran MiXCR on the 5' RACE reads; one entry per CDR3 protein. The sample holds around 1.5 million distinct CDR3 sequences, approximately 63% seen once. Input material: blood. These receptors were collected from a man aged 18 to 35 in good health.

In nucleotides, the CDR3 is TGTGCCAGCAGCTTAGAGAGCCTGCTCGAGCAGTACTTC. It codes for CASSLESLLEQYF. The chain uses TRBV11-2 and TRBJ2-5; D is unresolved. The J call is doubtful: the DNA matches TRBJ2-7 better. CDR1 is SGHAT, CDR2 FQNNGV, per germline. CDR3 length equals 13 residues.

In the case of this clonotype: The germline gene is not matched at one end of the junction; a read error may be the cause. The chain has TRBV20-1 and TRBJ1-1; D gene unclear. This CDR3 contains 11 residues. Germline-derived CDR1 and CDR2 are DFQATT and SNEGSKA (reference sequence). The CDR3: CRARENTEAFF. The CDR3 DNA follows: TGCAGGGCTAGGGAGAACACTGAAGCTTTCTTT.

This clonotype is a singleton in its sample. The chain has TRBV7-9 and TRBJ2-3, with 9 bases aligning to TRBD1. The CDR3 spans 14 residues. The ends lost 5 bases at V and 6 bases at J; junction bases unmatched: 6. Per the germline V gene, CDR1 is SEHNR and CDR2 is FQNEAQ (reference sequence). The CDR3 spells CASSQGTGLDTQYF. CDR3 coding DNA: TGTGCCAGCAGCCAAGGGACAGGGCTGGATACGCAGTATTTT.

V is TRBV5-1 and J is TRBJ2-1; possibly TRBD2 for D (6 bases). Germline lookup yields CDR1 SGHRS and CDR2 YFSETQ. V was pared by 4 bases and J by 5 bases, with 13 bases between. The CDR3 sequence is 14 residues long. CDR3 in DNA: TGCGCCAGCAGCGGGAGGCAGGGTCACAATGAGCAGTTCTTC. It is translated as CASSGRQGHNEQFF.

The V and J genes are TRBV12-5 and TRBJ2-3, with TRBD2 matching 11 bases. Trimming removed 0 bases from V and 6 bases from J; junction bases left unmatched: 14. The CDR3 totals 19 residues. Per germline, CDR1 LGHNT and CDR2 FRNRAP. CDR3 amino acids: CASGLVLGTSGLGRDTQYF. CDR3 bases: TGTGCTAGTGGTTTGGTACTAGGGACTAGCGGCCTGGGGAGGGATACGCAGTATTTT.

The V gene is TRBV7-2, the J gene TRBJ2-7; tentatively, D is TRBD2 (6 bases). The length of the CDR3 is 14 residues. The germline CDR1 and CDR2 sequences are SGHTA and FQGNSA. The germline V and J ends were trimmed by 5 bases and 1 base, with 12 bases remaining between them. The CDR3 DNA reads as TGTGCCAGCAGCATTAGCGGTCAATCCTACGAGCAGTACTTC. This sequence encodes CASSISGQSYEQYF.

This clonotype was detected a few times. The CDR3, as DNA: TGTGCCAGTAGGAGTTACATATTTGGGTCGAACACTGAAGCTTTCTTT. It translates to CASRSYIFGSNTEAFF. The chain recombines TRBV6-2 or TRBV6-3 with TRBJ1-1; D remains ambiguous. This CDR3 region has 16 residues. V lost 9 bases and J 1 base, leaving 21 bases between the germline ends. Germline-derived CDR1 and CDR2 are MNHEY and SVGEGT.

The chain carries TRBV4-1 and TRBJ2-7; D is possibly TRBD1 (6 bases). Germline values: CDR1 MGHRA, CDR2 YSYEKL. The CDR3 totals 16 residues. V dropped 0 bases and J dropped 3 bases, with 15 bases sitting between them. CDR3 amino acids: CASSQDPGTQFYEQYF. The CDR3, as DNA: TGCGCCAGCAGCCAAGACCCCGGGACACAATTCTACGAGCAGTACTTC.

In this sample, this clonotype turned up a few times. V is TRBV20-1 and J is TRBJ2-1, with 7 bases lining up with TRBD2. CDR1 and CDR2 from the germline V gene are DFQATT and SNEGSKA (reference sequence). CDR3 length equals 16 residues. V lost 0 bases and J lost 5; bases outside the gene matches: 10. This CDR3 is CSARDSSGAANNEQFF. The CDR3 DNA follows: TGCAGTGCTAGAGATTCAAGCGGGGCCGCTAACAATGAGCAGTTCTTC.

Many counts were recorded for this clonotype. The chain combines TRBV6-2 or TRBV6-3 with TRBJ2-1; 9 nucleotides match TRBD1. Germline trimming cut 2 bases from V and 8 bases from J; bases unmatched to any gene: 4. This CDR3 is 14 amino acids long. CDR1 is MNHEY, CDR2 SVGEGT, per germline. Here the CDR3 DNA reads TGTGCCAGCAGTTACAGGACAGGGGCGGATGAGCAGTTCTTC. It codes for CASSYRTGADEQFF.

This chain links TRBV5-1 with TRBJ2-5, with D possibly being TRBD1 (6 bases). Trimming took 0 bases from V and 2 from J, leaving 14 bases between them. CDR1 and CDR2 (germline): SGHRS, YFSETQ. This CDR3 contains 16 residues. DNA of the CDR3: TGCGCCAGCAGCTTGGGTAGGATGGGGGCTCAAGAGACCCAGTACTTC. It translates to CASSLGRMGAQETQYF.

This clonotype was seen a single time. The V and J genes are TRBV6-6 and TRBJ2-1, with 9 bases aligning to TRBD1. The germline CDR1 and CDR2 sequences are MNHNY and SVGAGI (reference sequence). The CDR3 is 16 residues long. The V segment lost 7 bases and the J segment 6 bases; nucleotides outside the gene matches: 13. The CDR3 DNA is TGTGCCAGCATCCCCCGCGGACAGGGGCCTACCAATGAGCAGTTCTTC. It codes for CASIPRGQGPTNEQFF.

This clonotype was seen a few times. The genes are TRBV20-1 and TRBJ2-7; D perhaps matches TRBD1 (6 bases). From germline, CDR1 is DFQATT and CDR2 SNEGSKA (reference sequence). Trimming removed 6 bases at V and 2 bases at J, with 14 bases between. This CDR3 has 13 residues. The chain's CDR3 is CSASGTSTYEQYF. The CDR3 bases are TGCAGTGCGAGTGGGACATCTACCTACGAGCAGTACTTC.

The chain joins TRBV15 to TRBJ1-2; no clear D. The CDR3 totals 17 residues. The V end lost 0 bases, the J end lost 2 bases, and 16 bases lay between the germline ends. Germline lookup yields CDR1 LNHNV and CDR2 YYDKDF (reference sequence). The CDR3 bases are TGTGCCACCAGCAGAGATCTTGTCCTATCGGTCAACTATGGCTACACCTTC. Protein product: CATSRDLVLSVNYGYTF.

The CDR3 DNA reads as TGCAGTGCGGCCGTGGGGGGCCAAAGGGCTAATGAAAAACTGTTTTTT. Its protein is CSAAVGGQRANEKLFF. The genes are TRBV20-1 and TRBJ1-4, with a possible D match to TRBD1 (6 bases). The V end lost 6 bases, the J end lost 3 bases, and 20 bases lay between the germline ends. This CDR3 region has 16 residues. CDR1 and CDR2 (germline): DFQATT, SNEGSKA (reference sequence).

The rearrangement uses TRBV6-1 and TRBJ2-5; the D gene could be TRBD1 or TRBD2 (5 bases each). This CDR3 spans 17 amino acids. V was trimmed by 6 bases and J by 4 bases, leaving 24 bases between them. From germline, CDR1 is MNHNS and CDR2 SASEGT. The CDR3 loop reads CASSTLGQGVEGETQYF. In nucleotides, the CDR3 is TGTGCCAGCAGCACCCTTGGCCAGGGTGTAGAGGGAGAGACCCAGTACTTC.

This clonotype was recorded only once. The chain links TRBV20-1 to TRBJ1-2, with D possibly being TRBD1 (6 bases). The CDR3 is made up of 14 amino acids. Trimming took off 0 bases at V and 4 bases at J, with 12 bases between the two ends. The V gene's germline CDR1 is DFQATT and CDR2 SNEGSKA (reference sequence). The CDR3 coding sequence is TGCAGTGCTAGAGATTACAGGGAAGTCTATGGCTACACCTTC. Translated, it gives CSARDYREVYGYTF.